The rows below give T cell receptor beta chains drawn from one sample of a study of blood T cell repertoires in COVID-19. Libraries were prepared by immunoSEQ multiplex PCR; TCRdb keeps only in-frame clonotypes and omits some of them. The sample lists more than 300,000 clones, about 91% occurring once. Sequencing used peripheral blood. The origin of the receptors is a woman aged 25 to 45 with COVID-19, enrolled during active disease. The CDR3 runs from the conserved cysteine through the conserved F or W. D genes are given only for firm matches. Clone size is shown for a subset of rows, as once, few, many or a class of expanded clone.

j_call	v_call	d_call	clone_size	cdr3_aa	cdr3_nt
TRBJ1-5	TRBV9	TRBD1	.	CASSPTGTGGQPQHF	TGTGCCAGCAGCCCCACCGGGACAGGGGGGCAGCCCCAGCATTTT
TRBJ2-1	TRBV1	.	.	CTSSRNSPASGSYNEQFF	TGCACCAGCAGCCGCAATTCCCCCGCTAGCGGAAGCTACAATGAGCAGTTCTTC
TRBJ1-5	TRBV19	.	.	CASNTGGGQPQHF	TGTGCCAGTAATACGGGGGGTGGTCAGCCCCAGCATTTT
TRBJ1-4	TRBV5-1	.	.	CASSPDSLEKLFF	TGCGCCAGCAGCCCCGACAGTCTGGAAAAACTGTTTTTT
TRBJ1-2	TRBV3-1/TRBV3-2	TRBD1	.	CASSHRDSLLDGYTF	TGTGCCAGCAGCCATCGGGACAGCCTGCTGGATGGCTACACCTTC
TRBJ1-6	TRBV5-4	.	.	CASNQGLGSPLHF	TGTGCCAGCAATCAGGGACTGGGGTCACCCCTCCACTTT
TRBJ1-5	TRBV7-2	.	.	CASSRKGDGEPQHF	TGTGCCAGCAGCCGCAAGGGGGACGGAGAGCCCCAGCATTTT
TRBJ1-5	TRBV19	.	.	CASRMGQGPQPQHF	TGTGCCAGTAGAATGGGGCAGGGGCCCCAGCCCCAGCATTTT
TRBJ1-2	TRBV5-8	.	.	CASSLLGLERYGYTF	TGTGCCAGCAGCTTGCTAGGCCTGGAGCGCTATGGCTACACCTTC
TRBJ2-1	TRBV7-9	TRBD2	.	CASRPTSGEQFF	TGTGCCAGCAGACCGACTAGCGGGGAGCAGTTCTTC
TRBJ1-2	TRBV7-9	.	.	CASSLVGRARYGYTF	TGTGCCAGCAGCTTAGTCGGCAGGGCTCGTTATGGCTACACCTTC
TRBJ2-7	TRBV7-3	TRBD1	.	CASSLGQGDYEQYF	TGTGCCAGCAGCTTGGGGCAGGGGGACTACGAGCAGTACTTC
TRBJ2-3	TRBV5-4	TRBD2	.	CASVGGGGTDTQYF	TGTGCCAGCGTCGGCGGGGGGGGGACAGATACGCAGTATTTT
TRBJ1-1	TRBV5-1	.	.	CASRYRAMNTEAFF	TGCGCCAGCCGCTACAGGGCCATGAACACTGAAGCTTTCTTT
TRBJ1-2	TRBV19	TRBD1	few	CASSIVQTGGGYTF	TGTGCCAGTAGTATCGTCCAGACAGGGGGCGGCTACACCTTC
TRBJ1-2	TRBV9	.	.	CASSPGVGGGYGYTF	TGTGCCAGCAGCCCAGGCGTTGGGGGCGGCTATGGCTACACCTTC
TRBJ2-3	TRBV11-3	.	.	CASSWRQEESATQYF	TGTGCCAGCAGCTGGCGACAGGAGGAGTCCGCTACGCAGTATTTT
TRBJ2-3	TRBV9	TRBD2	.	CASSAGTSGRTDTQYF	TGTGCCAGCAGCGCGGGGACTAGCGGACGCACAGATACGCAGTATTTT
TRBJ2-1	TRBV4-1	.	.	CASSQATLWEEQFF	TGCGCCAGCAGCCAAGCCACCTTGTGGGAGGAGCAGTTCTTC
TRBJ2-3	TRBV15	.	few	CATSRDRGNPTDTQYF	TGTGCCACCAGCAGAGATAGGGGAAACCCCACAGATACGCAGTATTTT
TRBJ2-2	TRBV5-1	TRBD2	.	CASSLWGSGTANTGELFF	TGCGCCAGCAGCTTGTGGGGTAGCGGGACCGCGAACACCGGGGAGCTGTTTTTT
TRBJ2-1	TRBV7-2	.	.	CASSLAGQGNEQFF	TGTGCCAGCAGCTTAGCGGGCCAGGGGAATGAGCAGTTCTTC
TRBJ2-5	TRBV4-3	.	.	CASSHNLFETQYF	TGCGCCAGCAGCCATAACTTGTTTGAGACCCAGTACTTC
TRBJ2-5	TRBV24-1	TRBD2	.	CATSDRGDRGQYF	TGTGCCACCAGTGACCGGGGGGATAGGGGCCAGTACTTC
TRBJ2-5	TRBV12-3/TRBV12-4	.	.	CASSGTRQETQYF	TGTGCCAGCAGTGGGACTCGCCAAGAGACCCAGTACTTC
TRBJ2-6	TRBV15	.	.	CATSNTSRSGANVLTF	TGTGCCACCAGCAATACCTCGAGGTCTGGGGCCAACGTCCTGACTTTC
TRBJ1-1	TRBV7-9	.	.	CATTGLNTEAFF	TGTGCCACCACCGGCCTGAACACTGAAGCTTTCTTT